A selection of T cell receptor beta chains follows, all from one sample in a study of blood T cell repertoires in COVID-19. Assay used: immunoSEQ multiplex PCR; TCRdb lists only in-frame clones, some missing. This table has about 300,000 clones, more than 80% appearing once. Sequencing was done on a sample of peripheral blood. Source of these receptors: a man between 18 and 35 years old who had recovered from COVID-19. Each CDR3 is given with its conserved first and last residue. The D gene is left open where the match is weak.

D gene,V gene,J gene,CDR3 protein
-,TRBV19,TRBJ1-1,CASSLPAGGTEAFF
-,TRBV5-6,TRBJ2-7,CASSPSTGSYEQYF
-,TRBV6-1,TRBJ2-5,CASSEATTRETQYF
TRBD1,TRBV24-1,TRBJ1-1,CATSDLIGRGRDTEAFF
TRBD1,TRBV6-5,TRBJ2-1,CASEQGASGYNEQFF
TRBD2,TRBV27,TRBJ2-3,CASSLQTSGVTDTQYF
TRBD1,TRBV5-4,TRBJ1-1,CASSWGTGGVGNTEAFF
TRBD2,TRBV5-1,TRBJ2-2,CASREPGTSVTGELFF
TRBD1,TRBV6-5,TRBJ2-3,CASRDRVTDTQYF
-,TRBV4-3,TRBJ1-1,CASSPKTENTEAFF
TRBD1,TRBV27,TRBJ2-7,CASSREVGTGVYEQYF
TRBD1,TRBV5-6,TRBJ1-6,CASSPGQGASNSPLHF
-,TRBV19,TRBJ1-5,CASRLGVSNQPQHF
-,TRBV15,TRBJ1-3,CATSSGRLGNTIYF
-,TRBV9,TRBJ1-1,CASSVVSREDTEAFF
-,TRBV29-1,TRBJ2-7,CSVQGEYEQYF
-,TRBV7-8,TRBJ1-5,CASSARGDSGGNQPQHF
-,TRBV27,TRBJ1-2,CASSLSYPLTANYGYTF
TRBD2,TRBV2,TRBJ2-1,CASKGGTSVANEQFF
TRBD2,TRBV11-1,TRBJ2-1,CASSTELAGGTEQFF
TRBD1,TRBV5-5,TRBJ1-2,CASRLTGSYGYTF
-,TRBV7-9,TRBJ2-2,CASSPRGSSRTGELFF